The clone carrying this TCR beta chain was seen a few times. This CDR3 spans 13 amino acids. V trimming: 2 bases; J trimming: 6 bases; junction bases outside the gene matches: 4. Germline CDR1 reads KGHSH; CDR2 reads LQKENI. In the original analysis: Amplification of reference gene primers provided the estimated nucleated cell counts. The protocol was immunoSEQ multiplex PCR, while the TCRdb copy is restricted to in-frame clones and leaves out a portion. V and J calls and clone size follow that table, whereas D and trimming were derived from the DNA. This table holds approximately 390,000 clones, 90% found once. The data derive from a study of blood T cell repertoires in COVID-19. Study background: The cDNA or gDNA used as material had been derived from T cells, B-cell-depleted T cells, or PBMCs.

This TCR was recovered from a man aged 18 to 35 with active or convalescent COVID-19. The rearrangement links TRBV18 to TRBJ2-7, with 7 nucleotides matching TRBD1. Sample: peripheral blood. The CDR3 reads CASSPATGTEQYF. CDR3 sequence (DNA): TGTGCCAGCTCACCAGCGACAGGGACCGAGCAGTACTTC.